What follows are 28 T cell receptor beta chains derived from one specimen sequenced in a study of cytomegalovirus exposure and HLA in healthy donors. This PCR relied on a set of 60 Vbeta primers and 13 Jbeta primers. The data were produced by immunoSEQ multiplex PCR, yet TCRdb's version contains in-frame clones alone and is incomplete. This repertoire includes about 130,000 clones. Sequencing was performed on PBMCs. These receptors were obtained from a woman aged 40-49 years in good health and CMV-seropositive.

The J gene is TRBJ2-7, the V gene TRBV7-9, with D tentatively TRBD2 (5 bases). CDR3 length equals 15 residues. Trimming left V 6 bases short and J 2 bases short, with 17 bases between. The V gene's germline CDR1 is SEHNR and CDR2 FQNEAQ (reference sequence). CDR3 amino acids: CASSSAQGGTYEQYF. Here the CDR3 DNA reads TGTGCCAGCAGTTCCGCTCAAGGAGGAACCTACGAGCAGTACTTC. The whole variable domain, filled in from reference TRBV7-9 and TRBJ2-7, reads DTGVSQNPRHKITKRGQNVTFRCDPISEHNRLYWYRQTLGQGPEFLTYFQNEAQLEKSRLLSDRFSAERPKGSFSTLEIQRTEQGDSAMYLCASSSAQGGTYEQYFGPGTRLTVT.

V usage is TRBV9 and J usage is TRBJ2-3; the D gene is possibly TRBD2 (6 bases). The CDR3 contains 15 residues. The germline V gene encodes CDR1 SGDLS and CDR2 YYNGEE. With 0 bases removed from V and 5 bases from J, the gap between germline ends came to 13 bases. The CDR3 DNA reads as TGTGCCAGCAGCGTAGAAGGGAGGTCCGGAGATACGCAGTATTTT. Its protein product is CASSVEGRSGDTQYF.

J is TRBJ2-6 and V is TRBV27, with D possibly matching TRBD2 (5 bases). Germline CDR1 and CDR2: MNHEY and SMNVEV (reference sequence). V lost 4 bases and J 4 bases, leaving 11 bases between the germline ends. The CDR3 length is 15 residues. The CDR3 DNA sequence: TGTGCCAGCAGTTGGCGGGCTAGCGGGGCCAACGTCCTGACTTTC. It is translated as CASSWRASGANVLTF.

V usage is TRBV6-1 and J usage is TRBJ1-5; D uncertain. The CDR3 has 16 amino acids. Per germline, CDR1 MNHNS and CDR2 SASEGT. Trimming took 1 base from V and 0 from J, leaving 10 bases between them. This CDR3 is CASSEGRLDSNQPQHF. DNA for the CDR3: TGTGCCAGCAGTGAAGGTCGGCTAGATAGCAATCAGCCCCAGCATTTT.

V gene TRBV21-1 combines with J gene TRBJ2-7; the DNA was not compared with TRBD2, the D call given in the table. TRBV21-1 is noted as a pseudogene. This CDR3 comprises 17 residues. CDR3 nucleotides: TGTGCCAGCAGCCTCTCTGAACTGGGGCGGGAGGGCCGCGAGCAGTACTTC. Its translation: CASSLSELGREGREQYF.

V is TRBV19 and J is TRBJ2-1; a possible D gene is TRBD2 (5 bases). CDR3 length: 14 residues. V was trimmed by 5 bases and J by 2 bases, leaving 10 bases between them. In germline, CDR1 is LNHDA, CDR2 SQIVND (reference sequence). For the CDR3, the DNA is TGTGCCAGTAGTGGGGAGCCGGCCTACAATGAGCAGTTCTTC. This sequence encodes CASSGEPAYNEQFF.

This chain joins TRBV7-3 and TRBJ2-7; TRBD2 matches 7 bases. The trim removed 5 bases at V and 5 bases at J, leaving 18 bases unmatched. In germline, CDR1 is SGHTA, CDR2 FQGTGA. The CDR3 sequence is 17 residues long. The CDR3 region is CASSPHGGAGNLDEQYF. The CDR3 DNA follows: TGTGCCAGCAGCCCTCACGGGGGAGCGGGAAATCTGGACGAGCAGTACTTC.

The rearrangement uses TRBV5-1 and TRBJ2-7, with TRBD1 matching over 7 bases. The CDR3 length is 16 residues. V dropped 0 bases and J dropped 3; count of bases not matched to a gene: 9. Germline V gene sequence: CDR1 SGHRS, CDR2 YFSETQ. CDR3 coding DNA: TGCGCCAGCAGCTTGGGGGCCGACAGGGCTTACTACGAGCAGTACTTC. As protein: CASSLGADRAYYEQYF.

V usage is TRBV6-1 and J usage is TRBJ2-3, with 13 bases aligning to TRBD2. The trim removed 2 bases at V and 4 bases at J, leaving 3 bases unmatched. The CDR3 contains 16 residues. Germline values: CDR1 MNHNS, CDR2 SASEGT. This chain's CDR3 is CASSETSGRGADTQYF. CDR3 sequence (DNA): TGTGCCAGCAGTGAAACTAGCGGGAGGGGGGCAGATACGCAGTATTTT.

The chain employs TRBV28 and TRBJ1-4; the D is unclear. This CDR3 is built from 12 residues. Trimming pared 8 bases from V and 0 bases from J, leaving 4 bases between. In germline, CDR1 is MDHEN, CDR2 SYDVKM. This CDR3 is CASSATNEKLFF. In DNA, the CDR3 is TGTGCCAGCTCTGCAACTAATGAAAAACTGTTTTTT.

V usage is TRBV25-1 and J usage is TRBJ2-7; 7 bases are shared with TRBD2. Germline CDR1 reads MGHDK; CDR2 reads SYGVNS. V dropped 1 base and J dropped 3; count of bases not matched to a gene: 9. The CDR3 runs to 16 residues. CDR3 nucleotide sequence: TGTGCCAGCAGTGAATTACGAACTAGCGCCTACTACGAGCAGTACTTC. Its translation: CASSELRTSAYYEQYF.

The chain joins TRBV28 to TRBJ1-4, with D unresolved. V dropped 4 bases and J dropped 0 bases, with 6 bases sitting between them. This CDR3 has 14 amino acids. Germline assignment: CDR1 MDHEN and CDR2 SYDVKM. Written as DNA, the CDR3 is TGTGCCAGCAGTTCCTATGCAACTAATGAAAAACTGTTTTTT. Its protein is CASSSYATNEKLFF.

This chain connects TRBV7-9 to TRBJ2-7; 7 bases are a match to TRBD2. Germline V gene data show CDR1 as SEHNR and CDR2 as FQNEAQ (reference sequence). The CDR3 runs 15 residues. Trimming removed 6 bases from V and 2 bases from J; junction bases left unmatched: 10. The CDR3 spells CASSSTGLPTYEQYF. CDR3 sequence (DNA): TGTGCCAGCAGTTCTACGGGACTACCTACCTACGAGCAGTACTTC.

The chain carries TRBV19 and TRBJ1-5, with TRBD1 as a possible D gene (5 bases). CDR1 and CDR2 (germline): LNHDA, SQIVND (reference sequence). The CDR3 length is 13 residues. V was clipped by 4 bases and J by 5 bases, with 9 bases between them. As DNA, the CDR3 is TGTGCCAGTAGTAACTCCAGGGATCAGCCCCAGCATTTT. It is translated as CASSNSRDQPQHF.

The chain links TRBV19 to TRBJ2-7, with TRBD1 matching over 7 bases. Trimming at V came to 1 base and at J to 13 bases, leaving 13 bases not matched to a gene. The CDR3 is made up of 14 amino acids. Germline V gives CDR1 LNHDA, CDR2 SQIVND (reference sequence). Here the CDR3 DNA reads TGTGCCAGTAGTATAGGCTCGAACGGACAGGACCTATACTTC. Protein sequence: CASSIGSNGQDLYF.

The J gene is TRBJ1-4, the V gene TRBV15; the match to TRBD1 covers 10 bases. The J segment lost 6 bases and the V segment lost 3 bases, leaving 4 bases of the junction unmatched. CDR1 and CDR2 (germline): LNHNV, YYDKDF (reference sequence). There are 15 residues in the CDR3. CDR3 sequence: CATSRTGGRDEKLFF. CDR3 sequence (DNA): TGTGCCACCAGCAGGACAGGGGGCCGAGATGAAAAACTGTTTTTT.

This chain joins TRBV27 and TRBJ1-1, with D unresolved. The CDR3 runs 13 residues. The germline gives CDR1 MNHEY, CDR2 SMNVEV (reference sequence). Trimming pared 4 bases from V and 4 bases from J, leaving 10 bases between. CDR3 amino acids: CASSSEGSTEAFF. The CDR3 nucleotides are TGTGCCAGCAGTTCTGAGGGTTCCACTGAAGCTTTCTTT.

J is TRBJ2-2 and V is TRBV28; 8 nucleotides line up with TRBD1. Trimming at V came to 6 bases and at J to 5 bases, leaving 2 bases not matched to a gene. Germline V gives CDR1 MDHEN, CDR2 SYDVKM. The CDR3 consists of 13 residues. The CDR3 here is CASRTGVTGELFF. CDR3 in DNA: TGTGCCAGCAGGACAGGGGTAACCGGGGAGCTGTTTTTT. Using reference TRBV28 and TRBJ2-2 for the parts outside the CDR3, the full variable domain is DVKVTQSSRYLVKRTGEKVFLECVQDMDHENMFWYRQDPGLGLRLIYFSYDVKMKEKGDIPEGYSVSREKKERFSLILESASTNQTSMYLCASRTGVTGELFFGEGSRLTVL.

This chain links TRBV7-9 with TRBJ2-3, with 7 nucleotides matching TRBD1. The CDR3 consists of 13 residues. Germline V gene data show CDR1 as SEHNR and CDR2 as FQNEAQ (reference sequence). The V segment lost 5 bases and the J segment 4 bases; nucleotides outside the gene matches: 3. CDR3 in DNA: TGTGCCAGCAGCCGCGACAGGGCAGATACGCAGTATTTT. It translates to CASSRDRADTQYF.

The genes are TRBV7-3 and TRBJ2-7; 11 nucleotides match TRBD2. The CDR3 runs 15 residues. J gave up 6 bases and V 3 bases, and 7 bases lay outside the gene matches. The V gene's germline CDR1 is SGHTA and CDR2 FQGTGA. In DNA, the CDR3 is TGTGCCAGCAGCTTGGACCTAGCGGGAGGAAGCGAGCAGTACTTC. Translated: CASSLDLAGGSEQYF.

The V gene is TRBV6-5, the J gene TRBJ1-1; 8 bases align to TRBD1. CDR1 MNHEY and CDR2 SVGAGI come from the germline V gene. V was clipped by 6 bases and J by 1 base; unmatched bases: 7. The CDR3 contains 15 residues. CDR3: CASSSTGQGNTEAFF. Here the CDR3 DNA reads TGTGCCAGCAGCTCGACCGGACAGGGGAACACTGAAGCTTTCTTT.

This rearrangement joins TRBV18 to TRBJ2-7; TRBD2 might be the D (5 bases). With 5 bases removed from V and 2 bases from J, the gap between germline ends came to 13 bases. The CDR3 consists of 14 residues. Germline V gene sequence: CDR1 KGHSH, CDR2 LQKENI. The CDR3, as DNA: TGTGCCAGCTCAGCCCGGACGGGAACCTACGAGCAGTACTTC. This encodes CASSARTGTYEQYF. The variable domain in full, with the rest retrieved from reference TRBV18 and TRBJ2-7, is NAGVMQNPRHLVRRRGQEARLRCSPMKGHSHVYWYRQLPEEGLKFMVYLQKENIIDESGMPKERFSAEFPKEGPSILRIQQVVRGDSAAYFCASSARTGTYEQYFGPGTRLTVT.

This CDR3 is CASSIIRVTGANVLTF. CDR3 bases: TGTGCCAGTAGTATAATCAGGGTGACTGGGGCCAACGTCCTGACTTTC. The chain has TRBV19 and TRBJ2-6; D is perhaps TRBD1 (5 bases). The CDR3 loop spans 16 amino acids. Germline V gene sequence: CDR1 LNHDA, CDR2 SQIVND (reference sequence). With 2 bases removed from V and 2 bases from J, the gap between germline ends came to 10 bases.

CDR3 sequence (DNA): TGTGCCAGCAGATCTCTTAACAGGGGCTCCTCCTACGAGCAGTACTTC. It specifies CASRSLNRGSSYEQYF. The V gene is TRBV28, the J gene TRBJ2-7; TRBD1 aligns across 7 bases. Germline V gives CDR1 MDHEN, CDR2 SYDVKM. The ends lost 6 bases at V and 0 bases at J; junction bases unmatched: 11. The CDR3 extends over 16 amino acids.

The CDR3 protein is CASSNPGTERYEQYF. The CDR3 bases are TGTGCCAGCAGTAACCCCGGGACTGAACGCTACGAGCAGTACTTC. V and J are TRBV28 and TRBJ2-7, with D possibly TRBD2 on 6 matching bases. With 5 bases removed from V and 3 bases from J, the gap between germline ends came to 17 bases. Germline lookup yields CDR1 MDHEN and CDR2 SYDVKM. The CDR3 consists of 15 residues.

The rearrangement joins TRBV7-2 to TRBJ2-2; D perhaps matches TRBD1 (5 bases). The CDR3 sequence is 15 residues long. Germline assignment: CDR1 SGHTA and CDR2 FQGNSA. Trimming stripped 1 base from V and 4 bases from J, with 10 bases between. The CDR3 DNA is TGTGCCAGCAGCTTAGACAGGAGAGCCACCGGGGAGCTGTTTTTT. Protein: CASSLDRRATGELFF.

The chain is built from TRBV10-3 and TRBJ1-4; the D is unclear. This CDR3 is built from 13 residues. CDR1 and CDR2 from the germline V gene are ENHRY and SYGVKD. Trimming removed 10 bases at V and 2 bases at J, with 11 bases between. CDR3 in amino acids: CATRTPTNEKLFF. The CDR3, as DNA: TGTGCCACCCGGACTCCGACTAATGAAAAACTGTTTTTT.

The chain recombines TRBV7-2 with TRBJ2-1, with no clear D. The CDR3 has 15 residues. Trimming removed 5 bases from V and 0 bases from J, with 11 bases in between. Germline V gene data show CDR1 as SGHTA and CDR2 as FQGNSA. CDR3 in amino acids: CASSPDSSSYNEQFF. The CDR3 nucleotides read TGTGCCAGCAGCCCCGACTCGAGCTCCTACAATGAGCAGTTCTTC.